Listed below are T cell receptor beta chains from one sample, sequenced in a study of T cell responses to AZD1222 COVID-19 vaccine. Sequencing was performed with immunoSEQ multiplex PCR; in TCRdb, only in-frame clones are kept and a portion is missing. The table shows around 150,000 clones, with about 90% occurring only once. The starting material was peripheral blood, obtained 28 days after the second AZD1222 dose. The origin of the receptors is an adult who received the AZD1222 COVID-19 vaccine. Each CDR3 is given with its conserved first and last residue. D genes are given only for firm matches. Clone size is not always given. Where it is, it says once, few, many or a class for expanded clones.

CDR3 DNA: TGTGCCAGCAGCCCGTCGGGACGGACTAATGAAAAACTGTTTTTT
CDR3 protein: CASSPSGRTNEKLFF
clone size: -
V gene: TRBV7-3
J gene: TRBJ1-4
D gene: -

CDR3 DNA: TGTGCCAGCAGTTCCCCCTCGAAAGCGGGGTTTGATGAGCAGTTCTTC
CDR3 protein: CASSSPSKAGFDEQFF
clone size: -
V gene: TRBV27
J gene: TRBJ2-1
D gene: TRBD2

CDR3 DNA: TGCAGTGTCGGAGAAAACTATGGCTACACCTTC
CDR3 protein: CSVGENYGYTF
clone size: -
V gene: TRBV20-1
J gene: TRBJ1-2
D gene: -

CDR3 DNA: TGTGCCAGTAGTACCCGACAGCTTTATAATTCACCCCTCCACTTT
CDR3 protein: CASSTRQLYNSPLHF
clone size: -
V gene: TRBV19
J gene: TRBJ1-6
D gene: -

CDR3 DNA: TGCGCCAGCAGCTTGGGGGAAGCAGGAGAGACCCGGTACTTC
CDR3 protein: CASSLGEAGETRYF
clone size: -
V gene: TRBV5-1
J gene: TRBJ2-5
D gene: -

CDR3 DNA: TGCGCCAGCAGATTCGACCGAATTAATGAAAAACTGTTTTTT
CDR3 protein: CASRFDRINEKLFF
clone size: -
V gene: TRBV5-1
J gene: TRBJ1-4
D gene: -

CDR3 DNA: TGTGCCAGCAGCCCCCCGAATCAGCCCCAGCATTTT
CDR3 protein: CASSPPNQPQHF
clone size: -
V gene: TRBV6-2/TRBV6-3
J gene: TRBJ1-5
D gene: -

CDR3 DNA: TGTGCCAGCAGTTACTCAAGGGGCACAACTGAAGCTTTCTTT
CDR3 protein: CASSYSRGTTEAFF
clone size: -
V gene: TRBV6-5
J gene: TRBJ1-1
D gene: -

CDR3 DNA: TGTGCCAGCAGCTTGGGGAATTCACCCCTCCACTTT
CDR3 protein: CASSLGNSPLHF
clone size: -
V gene: TRBV11-2
J gene: TRBJ1-6
D gene: -

CDR3 DNA: TGTGCCAGCAGTCCGTCCGGACTACTTTACGAGCAGTACTTC
CDR3 protein: CASSPSGLLYEQYF
clone size: -
V gene: TRBV27
J gene: TRBJ2-7
D gene: -

CDR3 DNA: TGTGCCAGCAGCTTCCGGGGGAACAATGAGCAGTTCTTC
CDR3 protein: CASSFRGNNEQFF
clone size: -
V gene: TRBV7-3
J gene: TRBJ2-1
D gene: -

CDR3 DNA: TGTGCCACCGCCCACTATAGCACAGATACGCAGTATTTT
CDR3 protein: CATAHYSTDTQYF
clone size: -
V gene: TRBV27
J gene: TRBJ2-3
D gene: -

CDR3 DNA: TGTGCCAGCAGCGTTCAATTCATGGGCACAGATACGCAGTATTTT
CDR3 protein: CASSVQFMGTDTQYF
clone size: -
V gene: TRBV9
J gene: TRBJ2-3
D gene: -

CDR3 DNA: TGCGCCAGCAGCACTGCCGGGCCTAACTCCTACGAGCAGTACTTC
CDR3 protein: CASSTAGPNSYEQYF
clone size: -
V gene: TRBV5-1
J gene: TRBJ2-7
D gene: -

CDR3 DNA: TGTGCCAGCAGCAATAATACTAGCGGGAAGGCCAAAAACATTCAGTACTTC
CDR3 protein: CASSNNTSGKAKNIQYF
clone size: few
V gene: TRBV21-1
J gene: TRBJ2-4
D gene: -

CDR3 DNA: TGCGCCAGCAGGGATTTAAGGGGGCCTGAGCAGTTCTTC
CDR3 protein: CASRDLRGPEQFF
clone size: -
V gene: TRBV5-1
J gene: TRBJ2-1
D gene: TRBD1

CDR3 DNA: TGTGCCAGCAGCTCACTTCCAGGGCCTAACTCTGAAGCTTTCTTT
CDR3 protein: CASSSLPGPNSEAFF
clone size: -
V gene: TRBV7-2
J gene: TRBJ1-1
D gene: -

CDR3 DNA: TGCGCCAGCAGCTCTACTTGGAACACCGGGGAGCTGTTTTTT
CDR3 protein: CASSSTWNTGELFF
clone size: -
V gene: TRBV5-1
J gene: TRBJ2-2
D gene: -

CDR3 DNA: TGTGCCAGCAGCTTAGCGGTTGGAGGGACGGGAAGCGGCACTGAAGCTTTCTTT
CDR3 protein: CASSLAVGGTGSGTEAFF
clone size: -
V gene: TRBV7-6
J gene: TRBJ1-1
D gene: -

CDR3 DNA: TGCGCCAGCAGCTTAGGGGACAGGGGAAATGAAAAACTGTTTTTT
CDR3 protein: CASSLGDRGNEKLFF
clone size: -
V gene: TRBV5-1
J gene: TRBJ1-4
D gene: TRBD1

CDR3 DNA: TGTGCCAGCAGTTACAGCGACTATGGCTACACCTTC
CDR3 protein: CASSYSDYGYTF
clone size: -
V gene: TRBV12-3/TRBV12-4
J gene: TRBJ1-2
D gene: -

CDR3 DNA: TGTGCCAGCAGCCTCGGACAGGGGACCTACAATGAGCAGTTCTTC
CDR3 protein: CASSLGQGTYNEQFF
clone size: -
V gene: TRBV5-8
J gene: TRBJ2-1
D gene: TRBD1

CDR3 DNA: TGTGCCAGCTCACCTGCAGGCACTGAAGCTTTCTTT
CDR3 protein: CASSPAGTEAFF
clone size: -
V gene: TRBV18
J gene: TRBJ1-1
D gene: -

CDR3 DNA: TGTGCCAGCAGCGAGGACAGGGGGCGGGTCTATGGCTACACCTTC
CDR3 protein: CASSEDRGRVYGYTF
clone size: -
V gene: TRBV13
J gene: TRBJ1-2
D gene: TRBD1

CDR3 DNA: TGCGCCAGCAGCCAAGATGGGGGGTCTGACACTGAAGCTTTCTTT
CDR3 protein: CASSQDGGSDTEAFF
clone size: -
V gene: TRBV4-3
J gene: TRBJ1-1
D gene: -

CDR3 DNA: TGTGCCACCAGCCCTGAGGGGTACAATGAGCAGTTCTTC
CDR3 protein: CATSPEGYNEQFF
clone size: -
V gene: TRBV15
J gene: TRBJ2-1
D gene: -

CDR3 DNA: TGTGCCAGCAGTGTTCAGGGGGCGTTAACCGCTGAAGCTTTCTTT
CDR3 protein: CASSVQGALTAEAFF
clone size: -
V gene: TRBV2
J gene: TRBJ1-1
D gene: TRBD1

CDR3 DNA: TGTGCCAGCAGTAGTTTGGTAGCCCACGAGCAGTACTTC
CDR3 protein: CASSSLVAHEQYF
clone size: -
V gene: TRBV25-1
J gene: TRBJ2-7
D gene: -

CDR3 DNA: TGTGCCAGCCCCTTCTGGGGGTACGAGCAGTACTTC
CDR3 protein: CASPFWGYEQYF
clone size: -
V gene: TRBV7-6
J gene: TRBJ2-7
D gene: -

CDR3 DNA: TGTGCCAGCAGCTTAAGCGGGGGGAACACTGAAGCTTTCTTT
CDR3 protein: CASSLSGGNTEAFF
clone size: once
V gene: TRBV11-2
J gene: TRBJ1-1
D gene: -

CDR3 DNA: TGCGCCAGCAGCCAAGATTTCGCACGGGGGACTGGAAACACCATATATTTT
CDR3 protein: CASSQDFARGTGNTIYF
clone size: -
V gene: TRBV4-1
J gene: TRBJ1-3
D gene: -

CDR3 DNA: TGTGCCAGTATAGGGAGTTCCTACGAGCAGTACTTC
CDR3 protein: CASIGSSYEQYF
clone size: -
V gene: TRBV19
J gene: TRBJ2-7
D gene: -

CDR3 DNA: TGTGCCATCAGTGAGTCTAGCGGGGGGGGTTATGAGACCCAGTACTTC
CDR3 protein: CAISESSGGGYETQYF
clone size: once
V gene: TRBV10-3
J gene: TRBJ2-5
D gene: TRBD2

CDR3 DNA: TGCGCCAGCAGCCAAGGAGGGTCGACGGTGAAGTACTATGGCTACACCTTC
CDR3 protein: CASSQGGSTVKYYGYTF
clone size: -
V gene: TRBV4-3
J gene: TRBJ1-2
D gene: -

CDR3 DNA: TGTGCCAGCAGTTCTCCTGGGGAGAACTCACCCCTCCACTTT
CDR3 protein: CASSSPGENSPLHF
clone size: -
V gene: TRBV28
J gene: TRBJ1-6
D gene: -

CDR3 DNA: TGTGCCAGCAGCCAAGATACACGAGAGCAGTACTTC
CDR3 protein: CASSQDTREQYF
clone size: -
V gene: TRBV4-2
J gene: TRBJ2-7
D gene: -

CDR3 DNA: TGTGCCAGCAGCTTAGCCCCCGCCCCCCAGGGAGGATTCACTGAAGCTTTCTTT
CDR3 protein: CASSLAPAPQGGFTEAFF
clone size: once
V gene: TRBV7-8
J gene: TRBJ1-1
D gene: -

CDR3 DNA: TGTGCCAGTAGTATCGGCAGGGCGACCTACGAGCAGTACTTC
CDR3 protein: CASSIGRATYEQYF
clone size: -
V gene: TRBV19
J gene: TRBJ2-7
D gene: -

CDR3 DNA: TGTGCCAGCAGCGCGGGAACTGAAGCTTTCTTT
CDR3 protein: CASSAGTEAFF
clone size: once
V gene: TRBV6-6
J gene: TRBJ1-1
D gene: -

CDR3 DNA: TGCGCCAGCAGCCAGGCGACTCAAATCGGGAAAAAACTGTTTTTT
CDR3 protein: CASSQATQIGKKLFF
clone size: -
V gene: TRBV4-3
J gene: TRBJ1-4
D gene: -

CDR3 DNA: TGCGCCAGCAGCCAAGAGTTGGGAATGGAGCCCCAGCATTTT
CDR3 protein: CASSQELGMEPQHF
clone size: -
V gene: TRBV4-3
J gene: TRBJ1-5
D gene: -

CDR3 DNA: TGTGCCAGCATGGGACAGGGGTTCACTGAAGCTTTCTTT
CDR3 protein: CASMGQGFTEAFF
clone size: -
V gene: TRBV27
J gene: TRBJ1-1
D gene: TRBD1

CDR3 DNA: TGCGCCAGCAGCCAAGATTTAAGGGACAGCTACACAGATACGCAGTATTTT
CDR3 protein: CASSQDLRDSYTDTQYF
clone size: -
V gene: TRBV4-1
J gene: TRBJ2-3
D gene: TRBD1

CDR3 DNA: TGCAGCGTCGATTCCCCGGGACGGCGCTATGGCTACACCTTC
CDR3 protein: CSVDSPGRRYGYTF
clone size: -
V gene: TRBV29-1
J gene: TRBJ1-2
D gene: -

CDR3 DNA: TGTGCCAGCAGCCCCAGCGGGAGGAGAGGAGAGACCCAGTACTTC
CDR3 protein: CASSPSGRRGETQYF
clone size: -
V gene: TRBV7-9
J gene: TRBJ2-5
D gene: TRBD2

CDR3 DNA: TGTGCCAGCAGCACCGGGACAGGCCATGGCTACACCTTC
CDR3 protein: CASSTGTGHGYTF
clone size: few
V gene: TRBV12-3/TRBV12-4
J gene: TRBJ1-2
D gene: TRBD1

CDR3 DNA: TGTGCCAGCAGCCCCGACGGCACTGAAGCTTTCTTT
CDR3 protein: CASSPDGTEAFF
clone size: -
V gene: TRBV7-9
J gene: TRBJ1-1
D gene: -

CDR3 DNA: TGTGCCAGCAGCCGGGACAGTAAGCTGGAGGTGTCTAGTTCACCCCTCCACTTT
CDR3 protein: CASSRDSKLEVSSSPLHF
clone size: few
V gene: TRBV6-2/TRBV6-3
J gene: TRBJ1-6
D gene: TRBD1

CDR3 DNA: TGTGCCAGCTCCCCCCAGGGGCTCAGTTCACCCCTCCACTTT
CDR3 protein: CASSPQGLSSPLHF
clone size: -
V gene: TRBV18
J gene: TRBJ1-6
D gene: -

CDR3 DNA: TGTGCCAGCAAGGGCGGGAGGGCCTTTGGTGAGCAGTTCTTC
CDR3 protein: CASKGGRAFGEQFF
clone size: -
V gene: TRBV2
J gene: TRBJ2-1
D gene: TRBD2

CDR3 DNA: TGTGCCACCAGCAGAGATCTCCCGACAGGGGCCAGGGGCACGCAGTATTTT
CDR3 protein: CATSRDLPTGARGTQYF
clone size: -
V gene: TRBV15
J gene: TRBJ2-3
D gene: TRBD1

CDR3 DNA: TGTGCCAGAGTTCTAGTTGACGGGGAGCTGTTTTTT
CDR3 protein: CARVLVDGELFF
clone size: -
V gene: TRBV2
J gene: TRBJ2-2
D gene: -

CDR3 DNA: TGTGCCAGCAGTCGACAGACCCAAGAGACCCAGTACTTC
CDR3 protein: CASSRQTQETQYF
clone size: -
V gene: TRBV2
J gene: TRBJ2-5
D gene: -

CDR3 DNA: TGTGCCAGCAGCCTAGACCTCAACTATGGCTACACCTTC
CDR3 protein: CASSLDLNYGYTF
clone size: -
V gene: TRBV11-1
J gene: TRBJ1-2
D gene: -

CDR3 DNA: TGTGCCAGCAGTCAAATGTCGACAGGGTGGAGTGGATCACCCCTCCACTTT
CDR3 protein: CASSQMSTGWSGSPLHF
clone size: -
V gene: TRBV7-2
J gene: TRBJ1-6
D gene: TRBD1